The sequence of this T cell receptor beta chain was determined in a study of CD8 T cells in Susac syndrome. Broader study findings: Individuals included in the TCR sequencing and HLA analysis were acknowledged by the study to be relatively few in number.

V was trimmed by 4 bases and J by 0 bases, leaving 9 bases between them. The CDR3 runs to 14 residues. Germline V gene lookup returns CDR1 MGHDK and CDR2 SYGVNS. Reverse transcription used about 0.5 to 1 ug RNA and random hexamers. The CDR3 of TCR beta was amplified by immunoSEQ multiplex PCR across 54 Vbeta and 13 Jbeta. TCRdb independently ran MiXCR on the immunoSEQ multiplex PCR reads; one entry per CDR3 protein. Among about 240,000 distinct CDR3 sequences listed, 90% to 96% were seen once. In blood CD8+ and CD4+ T cells, TCR beta underwent sequencing. Fulfillment of recently defined diagnostic criteria for definite or probable disease was shown by the patients with Susac syndrome. In the case of this clonotype: Its antigen is unknown.

The V call is TRBV25-1, the J call TRBJ2-5, with D possibly being TRBD2 (5 bases). This receptor was taken from a human donor with Susac syndrome. The sequencing input was CD4+ T cells from PBMCs. The CDR3 DNA sequence: TGTGCCAGCAGTGTTGGCGGGTACCAAGAGACCCAGTACTTC. The encoded protein is CASSVGGYQETQYF.